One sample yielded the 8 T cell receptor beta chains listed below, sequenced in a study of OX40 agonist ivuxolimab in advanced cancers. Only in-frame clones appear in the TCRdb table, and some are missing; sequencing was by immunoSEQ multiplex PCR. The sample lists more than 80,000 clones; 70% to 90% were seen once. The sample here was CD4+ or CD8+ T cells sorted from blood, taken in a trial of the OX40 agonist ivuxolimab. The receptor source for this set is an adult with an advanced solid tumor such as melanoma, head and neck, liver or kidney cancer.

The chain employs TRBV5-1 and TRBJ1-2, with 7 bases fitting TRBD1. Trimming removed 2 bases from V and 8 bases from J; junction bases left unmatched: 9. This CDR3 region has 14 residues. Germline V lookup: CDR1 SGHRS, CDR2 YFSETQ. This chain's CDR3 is CASSFSNRGGGYTF. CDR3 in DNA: TGCGCCAGCAGCTTCTCGAACAGGGGCGGAGGCTACACCTTC.

In DNA, the CDR3 is TGTGCCAGCAGTAGGCCTGGACAGCCATACAATGAGCAGTTCTTC. Protein sequence: CASSRPGQPYNEQFF. V usage is TRBV27 and J usage is TRBJ2-1; maybe TRBD1 (6 bases). This CDR3 has 15 residues. The V and J ends lost 5 bases and 4 bases respectively, with 15 bases between them. Germline assignment: CDR1 MNHEY and CDR2 SMNVEV (reference sequence).

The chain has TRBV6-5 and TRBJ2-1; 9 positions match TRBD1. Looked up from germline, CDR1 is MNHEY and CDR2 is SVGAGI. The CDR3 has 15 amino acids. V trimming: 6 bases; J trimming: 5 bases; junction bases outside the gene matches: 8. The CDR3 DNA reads TGTGCCAGCAGACGAACAGGGGGCGGACACAATGAGCAGTTCTTC. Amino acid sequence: CASRRTGGGHNEQFF.

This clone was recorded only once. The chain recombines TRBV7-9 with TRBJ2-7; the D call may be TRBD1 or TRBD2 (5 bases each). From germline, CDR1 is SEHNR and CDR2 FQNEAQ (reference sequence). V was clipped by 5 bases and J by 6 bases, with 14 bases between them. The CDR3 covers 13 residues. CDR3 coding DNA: TGTGCCAGCAGCACCGGGACGGACCTCGAGCAGTACTTC. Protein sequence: CASSTGTDLEQYF.

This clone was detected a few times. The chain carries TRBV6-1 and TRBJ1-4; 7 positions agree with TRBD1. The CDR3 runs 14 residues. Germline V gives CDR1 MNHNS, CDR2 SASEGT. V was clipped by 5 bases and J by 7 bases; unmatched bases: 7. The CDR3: CASSLGQRGEKLFF. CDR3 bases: TGTGCCAGCAGTCTGGGACAGCGGGGTGAAAAACTGTTTTTT.

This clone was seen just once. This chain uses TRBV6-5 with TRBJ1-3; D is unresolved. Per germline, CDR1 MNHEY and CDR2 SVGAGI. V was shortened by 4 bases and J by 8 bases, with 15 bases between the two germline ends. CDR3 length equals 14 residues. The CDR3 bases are TGTGCCAGCAGTTTGCTCCGGGCCCCGGACACCATATATTTT. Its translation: CASSLLRAPDTIYF.

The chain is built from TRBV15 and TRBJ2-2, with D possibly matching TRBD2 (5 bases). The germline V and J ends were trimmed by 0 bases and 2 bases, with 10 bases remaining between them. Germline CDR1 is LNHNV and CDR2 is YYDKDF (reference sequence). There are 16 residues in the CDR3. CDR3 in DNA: TGTGCCACCAGCAGAGATATGGGAGCAAACACCGGGGAGCTGTTTTTT. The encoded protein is CATSRDMGANTGELFF. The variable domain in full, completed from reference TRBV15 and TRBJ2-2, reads DAMVIQNPRYQVTQFGKPVTLSCSQTLNHNVMYWYQQKSSQAPKLLFHYYDKDFNNEADTPDNFQSRRPNTSFCFLDIRSPGLGDTAMYLCATSRDMGANTGELFFGEGSRLTVL.

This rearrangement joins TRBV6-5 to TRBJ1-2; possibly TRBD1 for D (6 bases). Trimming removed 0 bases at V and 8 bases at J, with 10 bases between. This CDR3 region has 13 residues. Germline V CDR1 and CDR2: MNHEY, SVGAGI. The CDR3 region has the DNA TGTGCCAGCAGTTACTCCACAGGGATCGGCTACACCTTC. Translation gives CASSYSTGIGYTF.